This TCR beta chain was documented in a study of T cell responses to AZD1222 COVID-19 vaccine. Regarding the study as a whole: Donors skewed white British and female; clonal diversity was possibly underestimated. Of the AZD1222 recipients, only 5 or 6 were seropositive at baseline. Rises in breadth and depth of Spike-specific TCRs came after two AZD1222 doses.

Pooled in the analysis were second doses at about 4 or about 12 weeks. Concerning this clone itself: Its target is unknown.

TCRdb's table, derived via immunoSEQ multiplex PCR, lists solely in-frame clones and lacks some. The sample yields about 140,000 clones, roughly nine tenths seen once. Germline CDR1 reads KGHDR; CDR2 reads SFDVKD. V shed 10 bases and J shed 2 bases, with 10 bases lying between them. CDR3 length equals 13 residues. The starting material was peripheral blood, obtained 28 days after the second AZD1222 dose. This TCR was recovered from an adult who received the AZD1222 COVID-19 vaccine. The V and J genes are TRBV24-1 and TRBJ2-2; TRBD1 might be the D (6 bases). The DNA for the CDR3 is TGTGCCACAACAGGGACCAACACCGGGGAGCTGTTTTTT. Translation gives CATTGTNTGELFF.